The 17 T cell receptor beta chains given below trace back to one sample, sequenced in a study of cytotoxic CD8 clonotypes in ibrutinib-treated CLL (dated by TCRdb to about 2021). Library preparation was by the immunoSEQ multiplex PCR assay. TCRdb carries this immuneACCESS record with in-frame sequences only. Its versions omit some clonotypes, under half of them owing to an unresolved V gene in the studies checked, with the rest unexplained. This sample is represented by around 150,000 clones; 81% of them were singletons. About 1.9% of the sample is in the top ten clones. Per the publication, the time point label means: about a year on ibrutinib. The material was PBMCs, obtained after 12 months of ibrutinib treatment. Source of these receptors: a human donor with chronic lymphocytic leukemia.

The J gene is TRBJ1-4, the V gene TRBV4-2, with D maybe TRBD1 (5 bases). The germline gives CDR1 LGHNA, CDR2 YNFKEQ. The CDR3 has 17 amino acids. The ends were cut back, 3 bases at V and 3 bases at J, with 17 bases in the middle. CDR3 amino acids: CASSQDPTDSSNEKLFF. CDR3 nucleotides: TGTGCCAGCAGCCAGGACCCTACAGACAGTTCTAATGAAAAACTGTTTTTT.

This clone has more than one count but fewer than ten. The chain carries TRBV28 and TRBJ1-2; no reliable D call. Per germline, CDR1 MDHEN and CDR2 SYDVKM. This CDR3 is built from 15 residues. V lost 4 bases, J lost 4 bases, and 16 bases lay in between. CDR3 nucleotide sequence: TGTGCCAGCAGTTCCCTTGGTCTTAGTAGCTATGGCTACACCTTC. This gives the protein CASSSLGLSSYGYTF.

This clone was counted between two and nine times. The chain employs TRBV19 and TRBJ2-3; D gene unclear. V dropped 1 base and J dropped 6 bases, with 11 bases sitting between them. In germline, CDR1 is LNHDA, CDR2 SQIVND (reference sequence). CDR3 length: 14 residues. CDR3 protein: CASSIANLGDTQYF. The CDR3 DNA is TGTGCCAGTAGTATAGCTAACTTGGGGGATACGCAGTATTTT.

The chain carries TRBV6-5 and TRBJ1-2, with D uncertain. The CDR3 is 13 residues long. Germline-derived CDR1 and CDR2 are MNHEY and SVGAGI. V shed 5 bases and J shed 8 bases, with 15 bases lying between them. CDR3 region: CASSVGGSGGYTF. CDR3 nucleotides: TGTGCCAGCAGTGTCGGTGGGAGTGGAGGCTACACCTTC.

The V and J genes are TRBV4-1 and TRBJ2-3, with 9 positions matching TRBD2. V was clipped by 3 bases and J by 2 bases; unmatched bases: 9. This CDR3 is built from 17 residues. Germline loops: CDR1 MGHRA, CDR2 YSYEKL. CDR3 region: CASSQGQLAGNTDTQYF. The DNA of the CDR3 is TGCGCCAGCAGCCAGGGGCAGCTAGCGGGAAACACAGATACGCAGTATTTT.

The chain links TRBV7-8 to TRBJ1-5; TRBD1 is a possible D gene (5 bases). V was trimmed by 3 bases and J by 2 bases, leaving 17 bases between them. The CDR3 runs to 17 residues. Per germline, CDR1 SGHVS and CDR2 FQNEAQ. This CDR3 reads CASSLGQGDGGNQPQHF. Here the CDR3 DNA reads TGTGCCAGCAGCTTGGGCCAGGGTGACGGGGGCAATCAGCCCCAGCATTTT.

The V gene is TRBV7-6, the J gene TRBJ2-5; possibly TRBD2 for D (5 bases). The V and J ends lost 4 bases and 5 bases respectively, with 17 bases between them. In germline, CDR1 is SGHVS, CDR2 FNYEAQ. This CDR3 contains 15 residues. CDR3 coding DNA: TGTGCCAGCAGCTCGAATACCGGGATCGGGGAGACCCAGTACTTC. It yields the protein CASSSNTGIGETQYF. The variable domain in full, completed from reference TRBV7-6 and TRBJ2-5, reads GAGVSQSPRYKVTKRGQDVALRCDPISGHVSLYWYRQALGQGPEFLTYFNYEAQQDKSGLPNDRFSAERPEGSISTLTIQRTEQRDSAMYRCASSSNTGIGETQYFGPGTRLLVL.

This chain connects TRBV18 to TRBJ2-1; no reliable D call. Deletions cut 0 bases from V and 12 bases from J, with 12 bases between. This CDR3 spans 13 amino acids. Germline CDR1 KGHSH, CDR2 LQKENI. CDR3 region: CASSPPVQVVQFF. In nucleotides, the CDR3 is TGTGCCAGCTCACCACCGGTCCAGGTCGTGCAGTTCTTC.

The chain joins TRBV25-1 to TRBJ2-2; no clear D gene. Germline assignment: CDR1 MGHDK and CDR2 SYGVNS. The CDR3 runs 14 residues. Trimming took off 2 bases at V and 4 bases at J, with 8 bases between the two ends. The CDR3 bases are TGTGCCAGCAGTGAACTGCGGCTCACCGGGGAGCTGTTTTTT. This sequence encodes CASSELRLTGELFF.

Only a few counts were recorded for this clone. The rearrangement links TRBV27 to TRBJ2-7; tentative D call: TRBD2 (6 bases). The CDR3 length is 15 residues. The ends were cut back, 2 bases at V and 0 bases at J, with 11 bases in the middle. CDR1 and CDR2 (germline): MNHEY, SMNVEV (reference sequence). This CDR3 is CASSLLSGDSYEQYF. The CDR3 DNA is TGTGCCAGCAGTTTACTCTCGGGGGACTCCTACGAGCAGTACTTC.

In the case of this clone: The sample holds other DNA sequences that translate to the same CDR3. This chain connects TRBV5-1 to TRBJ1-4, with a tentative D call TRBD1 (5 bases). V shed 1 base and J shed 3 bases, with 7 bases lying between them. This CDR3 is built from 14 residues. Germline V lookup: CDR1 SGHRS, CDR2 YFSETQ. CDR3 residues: CASSLRGPNEKLFF. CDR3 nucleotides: TGCGCCAGCAGCTTGAGGGGACCTAATGAAAAACTGTTTTTT.

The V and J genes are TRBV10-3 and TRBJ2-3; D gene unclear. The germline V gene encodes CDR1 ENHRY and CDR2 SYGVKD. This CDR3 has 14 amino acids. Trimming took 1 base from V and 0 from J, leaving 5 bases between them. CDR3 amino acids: CAISEYTSTDTQYF. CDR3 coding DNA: TGTGCCATCAGTGAGTACACGAGCACAGATACGCAGTATTTT.

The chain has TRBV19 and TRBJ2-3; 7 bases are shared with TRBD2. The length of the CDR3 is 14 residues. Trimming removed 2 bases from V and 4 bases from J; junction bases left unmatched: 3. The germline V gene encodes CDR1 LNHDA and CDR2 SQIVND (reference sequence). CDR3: CASSISLAADTQYF. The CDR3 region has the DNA TGTGCCAGTAGTATATCCCTAGCGGCAGATACGCAGTATTTT.

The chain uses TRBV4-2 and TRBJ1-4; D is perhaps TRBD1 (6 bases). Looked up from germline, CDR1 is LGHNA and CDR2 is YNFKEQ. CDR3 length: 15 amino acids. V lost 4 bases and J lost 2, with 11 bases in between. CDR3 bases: TGTGCCAGCAGCCGCGAGGGGGGGACTAATGAAAAACTGTTTTTT. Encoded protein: CASSREGGTNEKLFF.

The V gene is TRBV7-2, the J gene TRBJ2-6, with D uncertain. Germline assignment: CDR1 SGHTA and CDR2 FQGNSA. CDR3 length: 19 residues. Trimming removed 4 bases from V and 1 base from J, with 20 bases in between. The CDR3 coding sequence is TGTGCCAGCAGCTCCAAACTCTTAAGTCCACCTTCTGGGGCCAACGTCCTGACTTTC. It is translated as CASSSKLLSPPSGANVLTF.

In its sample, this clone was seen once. The CDR3: CASGADAGVQETQYF. CDR3 nucleotides: TGTGCCAGCGGCGCCGACGCGGGGGTTCAAGAGACCCAGTACTTC. The chain has TRBV2 and TRBJ2-5; 7 bases are shared with TRBD2. CDR3 size: 15 residues. Unmatched junction bases numbered 11, after V lost 8 bases and J lost 2 bases. Germline V CDR1 and CDR2: SNHLY, FYNNEI.

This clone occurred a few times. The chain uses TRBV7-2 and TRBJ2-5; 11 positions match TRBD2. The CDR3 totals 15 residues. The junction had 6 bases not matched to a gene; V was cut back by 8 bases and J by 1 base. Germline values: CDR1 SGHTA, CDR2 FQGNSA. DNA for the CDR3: TGTGCCAGCGGATTTAGCGGGAGGGGCCAAGAGACCCAGTACTTC. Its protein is CASGFSGRGQETQYF.